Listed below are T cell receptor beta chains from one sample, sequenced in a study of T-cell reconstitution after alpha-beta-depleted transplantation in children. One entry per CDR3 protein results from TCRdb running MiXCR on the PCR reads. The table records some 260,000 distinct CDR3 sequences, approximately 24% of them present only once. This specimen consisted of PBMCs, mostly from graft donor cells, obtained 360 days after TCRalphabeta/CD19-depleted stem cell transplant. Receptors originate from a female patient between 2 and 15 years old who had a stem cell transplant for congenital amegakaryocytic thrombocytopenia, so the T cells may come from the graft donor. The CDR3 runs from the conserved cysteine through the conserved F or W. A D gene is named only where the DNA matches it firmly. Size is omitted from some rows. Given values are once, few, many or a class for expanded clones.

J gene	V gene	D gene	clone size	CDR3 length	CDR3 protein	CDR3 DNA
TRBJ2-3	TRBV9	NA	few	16	CASSVGIEDRTDTQYF	TGTGCCAGCAGCGTAGGGATCGAAGACCGCACAGATACGCAGTATTTT
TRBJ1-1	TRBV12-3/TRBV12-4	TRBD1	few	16	CASSLFATGANTEAFF	TGTGCCAGCAGTTTATTTGCGACAGGGGCTAACACTGAAGCTTTCTTT
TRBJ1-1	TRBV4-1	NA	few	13	CASSQEAYTEAFF	TGCGCCAGCAGCCAAGAGGCGTACACTGAAGCTTTCTTT
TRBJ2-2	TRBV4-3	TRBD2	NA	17	CASSRKTSGGNTGELFF	TGCGCCAGCAGCCGAAAAACTAGCGGGGGGAACACCGGGGAGCTGTTTTTT
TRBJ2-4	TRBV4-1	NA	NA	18	CASSQRWAPVPHGGIQYF	TGCGCCAGCAGCCAAAGATGGGCTCCGGTTCCACACGGAGGCATTCAGTACTTC
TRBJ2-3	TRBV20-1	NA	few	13	CSVPWEVTDTQYF	TGCAGTGTCCCATGGGAGGTCACAGATACGCAGTATTTT
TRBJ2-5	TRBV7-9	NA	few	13	CASSFRWGETQYF	TGTGCCAGCAGCTTCCGGTGGGGGGAGACCCAGTACTTC
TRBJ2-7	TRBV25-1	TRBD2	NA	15	CASSEYGTRDYEQYF	TGTGCCAGCAGTGAATACGGGACTAGGGATTACGAGCAGTACTTC
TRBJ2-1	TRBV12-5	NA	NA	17	CASGQKKGGSSYNEQFF	TGTGCTAGTGGCCAAAAAAAAGGAGGAAGCTCCTACAATGAGCAGTTCTTC
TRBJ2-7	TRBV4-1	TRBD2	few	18	CASSQDLTLAGGSYEQYF	TGCGCCAGCAGCCAAGATCTCACCCTAGCGGGGGGGTCTTACGAGCAGTACTTC
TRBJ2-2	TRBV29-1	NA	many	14	CSVLQGWNTGELFF	TGCAGCGTTCTGCAGGGGTGGAACACCGGGGAGCTGTTTTTT
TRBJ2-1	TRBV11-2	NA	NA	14	CASSLGVSYNEQFF	TGTGCCAGCAGCTTAGGAGTTTCCTACAATGAGCAGTTCTTC
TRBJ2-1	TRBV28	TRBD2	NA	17	CASSIGQGLASYNEQFF	TGTGCCAGCAGTATAGGACAAGGACTAGCCTCCTACAATGAGCAGTTCTTC
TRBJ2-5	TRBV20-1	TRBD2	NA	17	CSASSGWTSIGQETQYF	TGCAGTGCTAGTAGTGGCTGGACTAGCATTGGTCAGGAGACCCAGTACTTC
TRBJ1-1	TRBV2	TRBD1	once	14	CASQRQQGATEAFF	TGTGCCAGCCAAAGACAACAGGGGGCCACTGAAGCTTTCTTT
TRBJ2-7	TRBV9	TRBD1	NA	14	CASSAGTGVYEQYF	TGTGCCAGCAGCGCAGGGACAGGGGTCTACGAGCAGTACTTC
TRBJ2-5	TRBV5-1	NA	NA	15	CASSLETASGETQYF	TGCGCCAGCAGCTTGGAGACAGCTTCAGGAGAGACCCAGTACTTC
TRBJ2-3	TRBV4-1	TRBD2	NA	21	CASSQKPRGTSGGWSTDTQYF	TGCGCCAGCAGCCAAAAACCCCGGGGGACTAGCGGGGGCTGGAGCACAGATACGCAGTATTTT
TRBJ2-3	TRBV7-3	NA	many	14	CASSPGASTDTQYF	TGTGCCAGCAGCCCGGGAGCCAGCACAGATACGCAGTATTTT
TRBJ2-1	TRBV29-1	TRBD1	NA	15	CSVRRQGTGYNEQFF	TGCAGCGTGCGCCGACAGGGGACCGGTTACAATGAGCAGTTCTTC
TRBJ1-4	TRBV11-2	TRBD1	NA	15	CASSSYRGLGEKLFF	TGTGCCAGCAGCAGCTACAGGGGGTTGGGAGAAAAACTGTTTTTT
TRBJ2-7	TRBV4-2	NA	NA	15	CASSQDWQGENEQYF	TGTGCCAGCAGCCAAGATTGGCAGGGTGAAAACGAGCAGTACTTC